This T cell receptor beta chain was captured by sequencing in a study of sequential checkpoint blockade in melanoma. About the research overall: First-line arms were nivolumab then ipilimumab, or the reverse, randomized 1:1. Both treatment sequences were followed by maintenance nivolumab.

V shed 5 bases and J shed 6 bases, with 15 bases lying between them. Germline CDR1 is MRHNA and CDR2 is SNTAGT. This CDR3 spans 14 amino acids. TCRdb's copy holds only in-frame clones and misses some; the assay was immunoSEQ multiplex PCR. The sample includes some 25,000 clones, about 72% of them seen just once. The treatment was: randomized to nivolumab then ipilimumab (arm A) or the reverse (arm B). Live CD3+CD8+ CD19− CD56− cells were sorted from PBMCs. The rearrangement links TRBV6-4 to TRBJ2-3; maybe TRBD1 (5 bases). The input for sequencing was CD8+ T cells sorted from blood (inferred from file names), taken from a patient given nivolumab and ipilimumab in sequence. This sequence originates from a human donor with melanoma. CDR3 DNA: TGTGCCAGCAGTCGTGGGGCAGAGGCGGATACGCAGTATTTT. Protein product: CASSRGAEADTQYF.